The rows below give T cell receptor beta chains drawn from one sample of a study of shared clonotypes between healthy human individuals. Using immunoSEQ multiplex PCR, the repertoire was profiled, and TCRdb retains in-frame clones only, with some absent. Among over a million clones listed, roughly 74% were seen once. Material: memory CD4+ T cells from PBMCs. These receptor sequences come from a man between 18 and 29 years old in good health. Some clones in this sample may be carry-over from other donors' samples. The CDR3 runs from the conserved cysteine through the conserved F or W.

J	V	length	CDR3
TRBJ1-2	TRBV6-6	15	CASSTRDRSLYGYTF
TRBJ1-5	TRBV19	17	CASTPTARAYSNQPQHF
TRBJ1-5	TRBV28	15	CASRRLVQSNQPQHF
TRBJ1-2	TRBV7-2	15	CASSSGGRTDYGYTF
TRBJ1-5	TRBV4-1	15	CASGTGTGGYQPQHF
TRBJ1-1	TRBV5-1	14	CASSFTWGNTEAFF
TRBJ1-2	TRBV18	13	CASSEGQGYGYTF
TRBJ1-5	TRBV28	11	CAAGRTKPQHF
TRBJ1-1	TRBV30	13	CAWSRGRSTEAFF
TRBJ2-6	TRBV9	17	CASSPRQGGAGANVLTF
TRBJ2-7	TRBV4-2	18	CASSQGRIRDRVPLEQYF
TRBJ1-5	TRBV7-3	14	CASSLVAGDQPQHF
TRBJ2-3	TRBV7-2	13	CASSLAFPDTQYF
TRBJ2-1	TRBV10-3	16	CAISESKFLLPGSQFF
TRBJ2-3	TRBV4-1	16	CASSQDWGGYTDTQYF
TRBJ1-2	TRBV5-4	16	CASSLRSGGTNYGYTF
TRBJ2-3	TRBV5-1	15	CASSLIPRESDTQYF
TRBJ1-3	TRBV4-1	17	CASSQYFMDRIGNTIYF
TRBJ1-1	TRBV27	14	CASSLIAGVTEAFF
TRBJ1-4	TRBV9	14	CASSVGARHEKLFF
TRBJ1-5	TRBV2	12	CASSPGNQPQHF
TRBJ1-4	TRBV2	15	CASSDVSGSNEKLFF
TRBJ1-2	TRBV7-9	14	CASSPGSSLYGYTF
TRBJ1-5	TRBV6-6	13	CASSPMQGQPQHF
TRBJ1-6	TRBV28	17	CASSLVRDSSYNSPLHF
TRBJ1-2	TRBV6-6	13	CASSADRGGGYTF
TRBJ2-2	TRBV2	13	CASSLGNTGELFF
TRBJ2-7	TRBV9	16	CASSVDQGQELSEQYF
TRBJ2-7	TRBV28	14	CASSLGQKIYEQYF
TRBJ1-5	TRBV19	15	CASSSHMDSNQPQHF
TRBJ1-4	TRBV28	16	CASSSLPGQHGEKLFF
TRBJ2-7	TRBV11-2	15	CASSPASGYSYEQYF
TRBJ2-5	TRBV30	13	CAWEGLIREGQYF
TRBJ1-4	TRBV30	17	CAWSVNRGHATNEKLFF
TRBJ1-1	TRBV5-6	17	CASSSQGKWFINTEAFF
TRBJ2-1	TRBV28	18	CASSLSASGRASYNEQFF
TRBJ1-6	TRBV18	13	CASSRGSDSPLHF